Below are 15 T cell receptor beta chains sequenced from a single sample in a study of human T cells and chemical hapten exposure. The sample's time point: patch test 2, 6 weeks after DPC sensitization. Noted treatment: therapeutic diphenylcyclopropenone sensitization with weekly scalp DPC. TCRdb processed the RACE reads anew with MiXCR; each CDR3 protein has one entry. Among a few hundred thousand distinct CDR3 sequences listed, about 6% were seen once. The specimen was whole blood, collected in connection with sensitization to the hapten diphenylcyclopropenone (DPC). Every receptor here comes from a woman between 18 and 29 years old with alopecia areata. Some clones in this sample may be carry-over from other donors' samples.

This clonotype was counted between two and nine times. This chain connects TRBV28 to TRBJ2-3; 8 nucleotides match TRBD1. The trim removed 2 bases at V and 0 bases at J, leaving 16 bases unmatched. CDR3 length: 20 residues. Per germline, CDR1 MDHEN and CDR2 SYDVKM. CDR3 residues: CASSLSLAGGLAGSTDTQYF. The CDR3, as DNA: TGTGCCAGCAGTTTAAGTCTGGCAGGGGGCTTGGCGGGGAGCACAGATACGCAGTATTTT. The variable domain in full, completed from reference TRBV28 and TRBJ2-3, reads DVKVTQSSRYLVKRTGEKVFLECVQDMDHENMFWYRQDPGLGLRLIYFSYDVKMKEKGDIPEGYSVSREKKERFSLILESASTNQTSMYLCASSLSLAGGLAGSTDTQYFGPGTRLTVL.

This clonotype was found a few times. The chain combines TRBV20-1 with TRBJ2-3, with 10 positions matching TRBD1. Trimming removed 6 bases from V and 4 bases from J; junction bases left unmatched: 7. The V gene's germline CDR1 is DFQATT and CDR2 SNEGSKA (reference sequence). The CDR3 has 14 amino acids. The CDR3, as DNA: TGCAGTGCCGTAGACAGGGGGCGGGCAGATACGCAGTATTTT. Encoded protein: CSAVDRGRADTQYF.

This clonotype was recorded a few times. The chain carries TRBV10-3 and TRBJ1-2, with 9 positions matching TRBD1. The CDR3 spans 22 residues. Germline V gene data show CDR1 as ENHRY and CDR2 as SYGVKD. The V gene end was trimmed by 4 bases and the J gene end by 1 base; junction bases not matched to a gene: 25. CDR3 coding DNA: TGTGCCATCAGTGGAAGGGGTCAAAGGGACAGGGCAACCAAAAGTCATAACTATGGCTACACCTTC. Protein sequence: CAISGRGQRDRATKSHNYGYTF.

This clonotype was picked up many times. The rearrangement joins TRBV20-1 to TRBJ1-1; D perhaps matches TRBD1 (6 bases). The CDR3 has 15 amino acids. Germline-derived CDR1 and CDR2 are DFQATT and SNEGSKA (reference sequence). V lost 6 bases and J 0 bases, leaving 17 bases between the germline ends. CDR3 sequence (DNA): TGCAGTGCCACCAATGGGGGCGACCTGAACACTGAAGCTTTCTTT. This translates into CSATNGGDLNTEAFF.

This clonotype was counted ten times or more. The V and J genes are TRBV7-2 and TRBJ1-1; D is undetermined. This CDR3 contains 16 residues. Trimming removed 1 base from V and 1 base from J, with 13 bases in between. Germline V lookup: CDR1 SGHTA, CDR2 FQGNSA. The CDR3 spells CASSLGRTIANTEAFF. DNA of the CDR3: TGTGCCAGCAGCTTAGGAAGGACTATAGCGAACACTGAAGCTTTCTTT.

At least ten counts were recorded for this clonotype. V is TRBV10-3 and J is TRBJ1-1; 7 nucleotides agree with TRBD1. CDR3 length: 14 amino acids. Germline CDR1 and CDR2: ENHRY and SYGVKD. Trimming removed 5 bases from V and 1 base from J; junction bases left unmatched: 4. CDR3 sequence: CAISQGEWNTEAFF. CDR3 DNA: TGTGCCATCAGTCAGGGGGAGTGGAACACTGAAGCTTTCTTT.

The CDR3 sequence: CASSFTQGVAEAFF. In DNA form, the CDR3 reads TGTGCCAGCAGTTTCACCCAGGGGGTGGCTGAAGCTTTCTTT. The genes are TRBV28 and TRBJ1-1; 7 bases are shared with TRBD1. There are 14 residues in the CDR3. Unmatched junction bases numbered 7, after V lost 3 bases and J lost 6 bases. From germline, CDR1 is MDHEN and CDR2 SYDVKM.

The rearrangement uses TRBV6-5 and TRBJ1-6; TRBD1 is a possible D gene (6 bases). CDR3 length: 14 residues. Germline V CDR1 and CDR2: MNHEY, SVGAGI. V gave up 4 bases and J gave up 6 bases, with 10 bases separating them. CDR3 in DNA: TGTGCCAGCAGTTCACAGGGAACTAATTCACCCCTCCACTTT. Its translation: CASSSQGTNSPLHF.

The rearrangement joins TRBV18 to TRBJ1-6; 12 bases fit TRBD1. Germline values: CDR1 KGHSH, CDR2 LQKENI. The junction had 9 bases not matched to a gene; V was cut back by 3 bases and J by 0 bases. This CDR3 spans 20 amino acids. CDR3 residues: CASSPTGQGASLSYNSPLHF. The CDR3 coding sequence is TGTGCCAGCTCACCGACGGGACAGGGGGCCTCCCTCTCCTATAATTCACCCCTCCACTTT.

The chain has TRBV2 and TRBJ2-5; perhaps D is TRBD1 or TRBD2 (5 bases each). The CDR3 has 12 residues. CDR1 SNHLY and CDR2 FYNNEI come from the germline V gene. V was trimmed by 4 bases and J by 10 bases, leaving 13 bases between them. CDR3 DNA: TGTGCCAGCAGTGGGGACCCGGGGAACCAGTACTTC. Amino acids: CASSGDPGNQYF.

The chain combines TRBV12-3 or TRBV12-4 with TRBJ2-5; D possibly corresponds to TRBD1 (5 bases). V dropped 7 bases and J dropped 0 bases, with 9 bases sitting between them. This CDR3 is 13 amino acids long. CDR3 coding DNA: TGTGCCAGCATCCCGACAGACCAAGAGACCCAGTACTTC. This codes for CASIPTDQETQYF.

The chain links TRBV6-2 or TRBV6-3 to TRBJ2-3, with TRBD2 matching over 14 bases. CDR3 length equals 18 residues. V gave up 2 bases and J gave up 4 bases; unmatched junction bases: 8. Germline CDR1 MNHEY, CDR2 SVGEGT. CDR3 sequence: CASSYPTSGGVFPDTQYF. The CDR3 region has the DNA TGTGCCAGCAGTTACCCGACTAGCGGGGGGGTGTTCCCAGATACGCAGTATTTT.

This clonotype has only a few counts. The genes are TRBV28 and TRBJ2-5; 7 nucleotides match TRBD2. From germline, CDR1 is MDHEN and CDR2 SYDVKM. V shed 8 bases, J shed 0 bases, and the junction held 9 bases outside the gene matches. This CDR3 is built from 15 residues. This CDR3 is CASGSSGVYQETQYF. DNA of the CDR3: TGTGCCAGCGGGTCCAGCGGGGTGTACCAAGAGACCCAGTACTTC.

The genes are TRBV6-2 or TRBV6-3 and TRBJ1-5; 7 bases match TRBD1. V was clipped by 6 bases and J by 7 bases; unmatched bases: 9. The germline V gene encodes CDR1 MNHEY and CDR2 SVGEGT. The CDR3 contains 14 residues. In DNA form, the CDR3 reads TGTGCCAGCAGCCCACAGGGGAATGGGCAGCCCCAGCATTTT. Amino acid sequence: CASSPQGNGQPQHF.

The V gene is TRBV2, the J gene TRBJ2-1; the D call may be TRBD1 or TRBD2 (5 bases each). V lost 7 bases, J lost 7 bases, and 11 bases lay in between. CDR3 length equals 12 residues. Germline lookup yields CDR1 SNHLY and CDR2 FYNNEI. The DNA of the CDR3 is TGTGCCAGCATGGGACCTGGAAATGAGCAGTTCTTC. The encoded protein is CASMGPGNEQFF.